This TCR beta chain derives from a study of PD-L1 blockade in urothelial cancer. Looking at the study overall: Samples of blood were analyzed 3 weeks (second dose) and 6 weeks after treatment start. A median of roughly 150,000 T cells was found in the blood samples.

Findings and limits, study-wide: Tumor-associated blood clones were expanded more by durable-benefit patients at 3 weeks.

Clones were sequenced by immunoSEQ multiplex PCR, and TCRdb holds only the in-frame ones, with some missing. This sample yields fewer than 45,000 clones, of which roughly 80% are seen a single time; 6.8% belongs to the top ten. Stated time point: pretreatment peripheral blood. With respect to this clone: Antigen: not known.

The germline V gene has CDR1 SGDLS and CDR2 YYNGEE. The CDR3 spans 15 residues. V lost 4 bases and J lost 1; bases outside the gene matches: 3. The V gene is TRBV9, the J gene TRBJ1-5, with TRBD1 matching over 9 bases. The clonotype comes from a man aged 55 to 70 with urothelial cancer. Sequences were derived from PBMCs, sampled around atezolizumab (anti-PD-L1) treatment. The CDR3 spells CASSYGQGSNQPQHF. The CDR3 DNA reads TGTGCCAGCAGCTATGGACAGGGGAGCAATCAGCCCCAGCATTTT.